Below, 5 T cell receptor beta chains from the same sample are listed, as sequenced in a study of PD-L1 blockade in urothelial cancer. The table came from immunoSEQ multiplex PCR; TCRdb's copy has only in-frame clones and leaves some out. The table lists approximately 52,000 clones, roughly 75% of them singletons, with 3.5% to 4.5% in the top ten. The sample's time point: pretreatment peripheral blood. The sample was PBMCs, taken around atezolizumab (anti-PD-L1) treatment. The receptors originated from a man aged 70 or older with urothelial cancer.

This sequence joins TRBV5-6 and TRBJ1-3, with D maybe TRBD1 (6 bases). The CDR3 has 14 amino acids. Trimming took 2 bases from V and 0 from J, leaving 6 bases between them. Germline lookup yields CDR1 SGHDT and CDR2 YYEEEE. The CDR3 bases are TGTGCCAGCAGCTTAGGGGGCTCTGGAAACACCATATATTTT. It translates to CASSLGGSGNTIYF. Full variable domain (rest looked up from reference TRBV5-6 and TRBJ1-3): DAGVTQSPTHLIKTRGQQVTLRCSPKSGHDTVSWYQQALGQGPQFIFQYYEEEERQRGNFPDRFSGHQFPNYSSELNVNALLLGDSALYLCASSLGGSGNTIYFGEGSWLTVV.

The V call is TRBV7-8, the J call TRBJ2-7, with TRBD1 identical over 7 bases. This CDR3 region has 14 residues. Germline V lookup: CDR1 SGHVS, CDR2 FQNEAQ. V lost 5 bases to trimming and J lost 2 bases; unmatched junction nucleotides: 6. CDR3 loop: CASSLRQGTYEQYF. CDR3 nucleotide sequence: TGTGCCAGCAGCCTACGACAGGGAACCTACGAGCAGTACTTC.

This sequence joins TRBV19 and TRBJ1-1, with no clear D. The V gene lost 1 base and the J gene lost 1 base, with 10 bases spanning the gap. Germline V gene lookup returns CDR1 LNHDA and CDR2 SQIVND (reference sequence). The CDR3 length is 15 residues. This CDR3 is CASSIGALRNTEAFF. The CDR3 DNA reads as TGTGCCAGTAGTATAGGGGCCCTGAGGAACACTGAAGCTTTCTTT.

The V gene is TRBV5-1, the J gene TRBJ1-4; TRBD1 agrees at 7 bases. Germline V gives CDR1 SGHRS, CDR2 YFSETQ. Trimming at V came to 4 bases and at J to 3 bases, leaving 9 bases not matched to a gene. This CDR3 is 16 amino acids long. CDR3 sequence: CASSPQPGTANEKLFF. CDR3 sequence (DNA): TGCGCCAGCAGCCCTCAGCCAGGGACAGCTAATGAAAAACTGTTTTTT.

J is TRBJ2-3 and V is TRBV9; unclear D gene. The germline V gene encodes CDR1 SGDLS and CDR2 YYNGEE. Between the trimmed V and J ends, which lost 0 bases and 2 bases, there was a span of 4 bases. The CDR3 contains 13 residues. The CDR3 here is CASSVALTDTQYF. The CDR3 coding sequence is TGTGCCAGCAGCGTAGCACTCACAGATACGCAGTATTTT.